The T cell receptor (beta chain) described here comes from a study of T-cell reconstitution after alpha-beta-depleted transplantation in children. The junction had 5 bases not matched to a gene; V was cut back by 4 bases and J by 2 bases. This CDR3 is 15 amino acids long. TCRbeta library preparation incorporated unique molecular identifiers. Each CDR3 protein is one row after TCRdb ran MiXCR on the PCR reads. Counted here are fewer than 400,000 distinct CDR3 sequences, 20% occurring once; the ten biggest clones make up less than 4.5%. V is TRBV12-3 or TRBV12-4 and J is TRBJ1-1; 9 bases are shared with TRBD1. This receptor was obtained from a human donor who donated a stem cell graft to a child with acute myeloid leukemia. Here the sequenced sample was PBMCs from the stem cell graft donor, taken from the stem cell graft. CDR3 amino acids: CASSSRQGVNTEAFF. The DNA for the CDR3 is TGTGCCAGCAGTTCCCGACAGGGGGTAAACACTGAAGCTTTCTTT.